The 19 T cell receptor beta chains below were found in one sample sequenced in a study of identical twins. TCRdb used MiXCR to reprocess the 5' RACE reads, holding one entry per CDR3 protein. The data contain 690,000 or so distinct CDR3 sequences, 8.6% of them singletons. These data also formed part of another study, on yellow fever vaccine responses in identical twins.

Sequencing used PBMCs. Receptors were obtained from a woman younger than 30 in good health.

V usage is TRBV10-2 and J usage is TRBJ2-5; 9 bases fit TRBD2. Per the germline V gene, CDR1 is WSHSY and CDR2 is SAAADI. The length of the CDR3 is 16 residues. V shed 4 bases, J shed 1 base, and the junction held 7 bases outside the gene matches. The CDR3: CASSGGLAGSQETQYF. CDR3 nucleotide sequence: TGCGCCAGCAGTGGGGGGCTAGCGGGATCCCAAGAGACCCAGTACTTC.

This clonotype has a handful of counts. V usage is TRBV3-1 and J usage is TRBJ2-1; maybe TRBD1 (6 bases). Germline V gene data show CDR1 as LGHDT and CDR2 as YNNKEL (reference sequence). This CDR3 has 14 residues. Trimming left V 4 bases short and J 5 bases short, with 12 bases between. CDR3 amino acids: CASSPRDTNNEQFF. CDR3 DNA sequence: TGTGCCAGCAGCCCTCGGGACACCAACAATGAGCAGTTCTTC.

Only a few counts were recorded for this clonotype. The chain couples TRBV7-2 to TRBJ2-1; the D gene is possibly TRBD2 (6 bases). This CDR3 comprises 15 residues. Trimming shortened V by 0 bases and J by 9 bases, and 15 bases separated the two germline ends. The germline CDR1 and CDR2 sequences are SGHTA and FQGNSA. CDR3 nucleotide sequence: TGTGCCAGCAGCTTAGCGTCGCAGGGACTGGCTGAGCAGTTCTTC. The encoded protein is CASSLASQGLAEQFF. The full variable domain, in which reference TRBV7-2 and TRBJ2-1 provide the parts outside the CDR3, is GAGVSQSPSNKVTEKGKDVELRCDPISGHTALYWYRQSLGQGLEFLIYFQGNSAPDKSGLPSDRFSAERTGGSVSTLTIQRTQQEDSAVYLCASSLASQGLAEQFFGPGTRLTVL.

This clonotype was recorded many times. The rearrangement joins TRBV12-3 or TRBV12-4 to TRBJ2-2; no reliable D call. This CDR3 is built from 14 residues. The ends were cut back, 8 bases at V and 4 bases at J, with 14 bases in the middle. CDR3 region: CASLAERRTGELFF. As DNA, the CDR3 is TGTGCCAGCCTGGCCGAGCGCCGCACCGGGGAGCTGTTTTTT.

CDR3 loop: CASSSLTSGSYLYNEQFF. CDR3 bases: TGTGCCAGCAGCTCCCTGACTAGCGGGAGTTACCTCTACAATGAGCAGTTCTTC. The genes are TRBV11-2 and TRBJ2-1, with 12 bases that match TRBD2. The length of the CDR3 is 18 residues. Germline V gene sequence: CDR1 SGHAT, CDR2 FQNNGV. With V trimmed by 4 bases and J by 3 bases, 10 bases remained unmatched. The variable domain in full, completed from reference TRBV11-2 and TRBJ2-1, reads EAGVAQSPRYKIIEKRQSVAFWCNPISGHATLYWYQQILGQGPKLLIQFQNNGVVDDSQLPKDRFSAERLKGVDSTLKIQPAKLEDSAVYLCASSSLTSGSYLYNEQFFGPGTRLTVL.

This clonotype was detected a few times. V usage is TRBV2 and J usage is TRBJ2-7; 8 bases map to TRBD2. V was clipped by 2 bases and J by 6 bases; unmatched bases: 3. The CDR3 runs to 13 residues. Germline V gene lookup returns CDR1 SNHLY and CDR2 FYNNEI. CDR3 DNA sequence: TGTGCCAGCAGTGAATCGGGGGGGAGCGAGCAGTACTTC. Translation: CASSESGGSEQYF.

This clonotype was found many times. The gene calls are TRBV29-1 and TRBJ2-7, with D maybe TRBD1 (6 bases). Germline V lookup: CDR1 SQVTM, CDR2 ANQGSEA. The CDR3 sequence is 11 residues long. Trimming removed 4 bases from V and 2 bases from J, with 6 bases in between. CDR3 DNA sequence: TGCAGCGTTGGACAGGCCTACGAGCAGTACTTC. Protein sequence: CSVGQAYEQYF.

Relative to its sample, this clonotype is medium-sized (0.01 to 0.1%). This rearrangement joins TRBV2 to TRBJ2-3; D may be TRBD1 (5 bases). Germline lookup yields CDR1 SNHLY and CDR2 FYNNEI. V lost 6 bases, J lost 2 bases, and 9 bases lay in between. The CDR3 is 13 amino acids. CDR3 residues: CASRSDNTDTQYF. CDR3 nucleotides: TGTGCCAGCAGGTCGGACAACACAGATACGCAGTATTTT.

The chain recombines TRBV29-1 with TRBJ2-3; D may be TRBD2 (6 bases). This CDR3 region has 12 residues. V was cut by 4 bases and J by 5 bases, with 10 bases left in between. Germline CDR1 SQVTM, CDR2 ANQGSEA. CDR3 bases: TGCAGCGTTGCACTAGCTGGAGATACGCAGTATTTT. Residues: CSVALAGDTQYF.

Ten or more counts support this clonotype. The chain couples TRBV12-3 or TRBV12-4 to TRBJ2-1; the match to TRBD2 covers 12 bases. The junction had 6 bases not matched to a gene; V was cut back by 6 bases and J by 9 bases. The CDR3 spans 14 residues. The CDR3 nucleotides read TGTGCCAGCAGGGGACTAGCGGGTGTAGGTGAGCAGTTCTTC. This codes for CASRGLAGVGEQFF.

This clonotype was picked up many times. This rearrangement joins TRBV6-1 to TRBJ2-2; 7 positions match TRBD1. The CDR3 contains 15 residues. Germline V gene sequence: CDR1 MNHNS, CDR2 SASEGT. Unmatched junction bases numbered 5, after V lost 6 bases and J lost 1 base. The CDR3 DNA sequence: TGTGCCAGCAGACACGACAGGGAGAACACCGGGGAGCTGTTTTTT. It is translated as CASRHDRENTGELFF.

In its sample, this clonotype was seen a few times. V gene TRBV5-1 combines with J gene TRBJ2-7, with a weak D call TRBD1 (6 bases). The CDR3 consists of 13 residues. Germline loops: CDR1 SGHRS, CDR2 YFSETQ. With 4 bases removed from V and 4 bases from J, the gap between germline ends came to 12 bases. CDR3 in amino acids: CASSPGVGYEQYF. The CDR3, as DNA: TGCGCCAGCAGCCCAGGGGTAGGTTACGAGCAGTACTTC.

Worth noting for this clonotype: A junction boundary mismatches the germline segment, possibly from a read error. The chain employs TRBV25-1 and TRBJ2-7, with D perhaps matching TRBD1 (6 bases). This CDR3 has 13 amino acids. Germline values: CDR1 MGHDK, CDR2 SYGVNS. In DNA, the CDR3 is TGTGCCAGCAATACAGGGCTGTCGTACGAACAGTACTTC. It encodes CASNTGLSYEQYF.

This clonotype was seen a few times. CDR3 amino acids: CAKCGGSYNSPLHF. The CDR3 DNA follows: TGCGCCAAGTGCGGCGGCTCCTATAATTCACCCCTCCACTTT. The rearrangement uses TRBV5-1 and TRBJ1-6; no definite D call. CDR3 size: 14 residues. Trimming removed 9 bases from V and 0 bases from J, with 10 bases in between. Germline loops: CDR1 SGHRS, CDR2 YFSETQ.

The chain combines TRBV7-8 with TRBJ1-5; D not resolved. Trimming cost V 5 bases and J 0 bases, with 11 bases left between them. There are 15 residues in the CDR3. Germline V gene lookup returns CDR1 SGHVS and CDR2 FQNEAQ. The CDR3 spells CASSPGRHSNQPQHF. CDR3 DNA sequence: TGTGCCAGCAGCCCTGGAAGGCATAGCAATCAGCCCCAGCATTTT. Drawing the rest from reference TRBV7-8 and TRBJ1-5, the complete variable domain is GAGVSQSPRYKVAKRGQDVALRCDPISGHVSLFWYQQALGQGPEFLTYFQNEAQLDKSGLPSDRFFAERPEGSVSTLKIQRTQQEDSAVYLCASSPGRHSNQPQHFGDGTRLSIL.

The sample holds a few counts of this clonotype. The CDR3 DNA is TGTGCCAGCACCGAGGGACTAGCGGGGGGCCGAACCTACAATGAGCAGTTCTTC. This codes for CASTEGLAGGRTYNEQFF. This chain links TRBV27 with TRBJ2-1; 15 nucleotides line up with TRBD2. Germline values: CDR1 MNHEY, CDR2 SMNVEV (reference sequence). This CDR3 is built from 18 residues. V lost 7 bases to trimming and J lost 2 bases; unmatched junction nucleotides: 9.

This clonotype turned up a few times. The V gene is TRBV3-1, the J gene TRBJ2-2, with 8 bases lining up with TRBD2. The CDR3 contains 13 residues. The ends lost 6 bases at V and 5 bases at J; junction bases unmatched: 2. The germline CDR1 and CDR2 sequences are LGHDT and YNNKEL (reference sequence). CDR3: CASRIAGTGELFF. CDR3 DNA sequence: TGTGCCAGCAGGATAGCGGGAACCGGGGAGCTGTTTTTT.

This clonotype was counted ten times or more. This sequence joins TRBV19 and TRBJ1-1, with 7 bases lining up with TRBD1. Trimming removed 11 bases from V and 5 bases from J; junction bases left unmatched: 11. The CDR3 covers 13 residues. The germline CDR1 and CDR2 sequences are LNHDA and SQIVND (reference sequence). The CDR3, as DNA: TGTGCCTACAACGACCGACAGGGAACTGAAGCTTTCTTT. It is translated as CAYNDRQGTEAFF.

This clonotype was seen a handful of times. The gene calls are TRBV6-1 and TRBJ2-1; TRBD2 matches at 13 bases. V was pared by 5 bases and J by 1 base, with 5 bases of the junction left unmatched. This CDR3 contains 17 residues. Per germline, CDR1 MNHNS and CDR2 SASEGT. CDR3 in DNA: TGTGCCAGCAGTAGAACTAGCGGGGGGGCTTCCTACAATGAGCAGTTCTTC. Its protein product is CASSRTSGGASYNEQFF.